This T cell receptor (beta chain) appears in the sequencing data of a study of shared clonotypes between healthy human individuals. Profiled with immunoSEQ multiplex PCR; TCRdb holds only in-frame clones, not every one. The table has around 100,000 clones, 67% seen once; the top ten hold about 45%. The donors were all Caucasian adults (living in Nashville, Tennessee). To make CD8 memory, CD45RO+ cells were put together with CCR7-negative CD45RA+ TemRA cells. V lost 4 bases, J lost 7 bases, and 4 bases stayed unmatched. CDR3 length: 13 residues. Germline CDR1 reads SGHKS; CDR2 reads YYEKEE (reference sequence). This clone appeared a single time. Its antigen is not identified. General study findings and limits: Rarefaction demonstrated incomplete sorted-subset sequencing despite large depth. Relative to their counterparts shared across all four donors, non-shared clonotypes exhibited diminished generation probabilities.

The receptor comes from a young man in good health. V and J are TRBV5-5 and TRBJ1-2; TRBD1 aligns across 10 bases. The sample consisted of memory CD8+ T cells sorted from blood. Subset specified: CD45RO+ cells pooled with CCR7-negative TemRA cells. The CDR3 nucleotides are TGTGCCAGCAGCACGGGGACAGGGGTTGGCTACACCTTC. Its protein product is CASSTGTGVGYTF.